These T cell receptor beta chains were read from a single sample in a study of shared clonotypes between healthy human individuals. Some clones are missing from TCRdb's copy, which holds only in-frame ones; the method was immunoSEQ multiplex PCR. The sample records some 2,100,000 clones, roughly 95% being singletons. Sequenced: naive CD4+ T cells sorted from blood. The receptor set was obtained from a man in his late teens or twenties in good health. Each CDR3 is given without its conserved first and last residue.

ASSPGTSGSGSYNEQF	TRBJ2-1	TRBV9
ASSAGDGRNQPQH	TRBJ1-5	TRBV7-9
ASSELGALYGYT	TRBJ1-2	TRBV6-1
ASSLFPDSPLH	TRBJ1-6	TRBV27
ASSRRGTDSAKNIQY	TRBJ2-4	TRBV7-8
ASSPRTSGAQF	TRBJ2-1	TRBV7-2
ASSLVSGAYNEQF	TRBJ2-1	TRBV5-4
ASSAPSATGELF	TRBJ2-2	TRBV7-6
ASSRGQGYGYT	TRBJ1-2	TRBV6-5
AKGSQETQY	TRBJ2-5	TRBV2
ASSQDRGSQPQH	TRBJ1-5	TRBV4-1
ASSDSGTERTQY	TRBJ2-7	TRBV9
ASSEAASRGYNEQF	TRBJ2-1	TRBV6-1
ASSPGPANQETQY	TRBJ2-5	TRBV7-2
ASSQDASGGIDTQY	TRBJ2-3	TRBV4-3
ASSRGQGVSGANVLT	TRBJ2-6	TRBV7-2
ASSVGSGLSTDTQY	TRBJ2-3	TRBV9
ASNQDNSPLH	TRBJ1-6	TRBV6-6
ASSEAWQNEQF	TRBJ2-1	TRBV6-1
ASKKESYNEQF	TRBJ2-1	TRBV2
ARSSLSPTSSYEQY	TRBJ2-7	TRBV5-3
ASRWDRDNQPQH	TRBJ1-5	TRBV28
AGHLNTEAF	TRBJ1-1	TRBV30
ASSYSGLNTEAF	TRBJ1-1	TRBV6-5
ATEGARDTEAF	TRBJ1-1	TRBV10-2
ASSQEGAGNSPLH	TRBJ1-6	TRBV4-1
ASRQLGGEQY	TRBJ2-7	TRBV7-8
ASSLAAIQNTEAF	TRBJ1-1	TRBV5-1
ASSLDTTDYEQY	TRBJ2-7	TRBV11-2
ASRKLNSNQPQH	TRBJ1-5	TRBV6-5
ASSPRQGATDTQY	TRBJ2-3	TRBV11-3
ASSLELMSYKNIQY	TRBJ2-4	TRBV5-1